This is a list of T cell receptor beta chains from one sample in a study of blood T cell repertoires in COVID-19. Profiling relied on immunoSEQ multiplex PCR, and the TCRdb table lists in-frame clones only, not all of them. Found here are about 470,000 clones, 87% of them singletons; the top ten hold 0.7%. Source material: PBMCs or T cells enriched from blood (not recorded which). The source is a woman in her late teens or twenties who had recovered from COVID-19. Both conserved end residues are part of each CDR3.

V: TRBV19; CDR3: CASSITAGNTDTQYF
V: TRBV18; CDR3: CASSPNRVGYGYTF
V: TRBV30; CDR3: CAWSLGTIVGYTF
V: TRBV7-9; CDR3: CASSLGRSSGGHGETQYF
V: TRBV6-1; CDR3: CASSEWSGANYGYTF
V: TRBV5-1; CDR3: CASSLELLTGELFF
V: TRBV7-2; CDR3: CASSLLPGQSKAIF
V: TRBV19; CDR3: CASSVTGGGSPLHF
V: TRBV5-1; CDR3: CASSLDSDTEAFF
V: TRBV3-1/TRBV3-2; CDR3: CASSPLGTDTQYF
V: TRBV30; CDR3: CAWSPRAPRGTEAFF
V: TRBV7-3; CDR3: CASSPREGLGEAFF
V: TRBV25-1; CDR3: CASSEYGTGRGYTF
V: TRBV7-9; CDR3: CASSPTAPGTEAFF
V: TRBV20-1; CDR3: CSATADYGYTF
V: TRBV7-2; CDR3: CASTPAGANVLTF
V: TRBV12-3/TRBV12-4; CDR3: CASSFRGTEAFF
V: TRBV5-1; CDR3: CASSLGQGATAEQFF
V: TRBV7-9; CDR3: CALPLPGTGELFF
V: TRBV6-4; CDR3: CASSPSAGNTGELFF
V: TRBV5-4; CDR3: CASSLSSTNEQFF
V: TRBV5-6; CDR3: CASSLYRIANYGYTF
V: TRBV30; CDR3: CAASVLSNEQFF
V: TRBV6-5; CDR3: CASSRGNYGYTF
V: TRBV6-5; CDR3: CASSYSSDRGQGEQYF
V: TRBV6-5; CDR3: CASSYFDRGQDSPLHF
V: TRBV10-2; CDR3: CASSQTGANTGELFF
V: TRBV5-6; CDR3: CASSPGQGFYEQYF
V: TRBV25-1; CDR3: CASSDAGGADGEAFF